The rows below give T cell receptor beta chains drawn from one sample of a study of T cells in Graves' hyperthyroidism and ophthalmopathy. One entry per CDR3 protein results from TCRdb running MiXCR on the multiplex PCR reads. Here the sample spans a few hundred thousand distinct CDR3 sequences, approximately 49% being singletons. Sequenced sample: peripheral blood or thyroid tissue (not recorded which). The receptors shown here come from an adult woman with Graves' disease, either hyperthyroidism or ophthalmopathy (not recorded which). Both conserved end residues are part of each CDR3. Each record gives: CDR3 length, D gene, clone size, J gene, V gene, CDR3 protein, CDR3 DNA. The D gene is left open where the match is weak. Not all rows give a size; the values are once, few, many and, for expanded clones, a class.

15,TRBD1,few,TRBJ2-7,TRBV29-1,CSVEVPEQGSYEQYF,TGCAGCGTTGAGGTCCCGGAACAGGGGTCCTACGAGCAGTACTTC
15,NA,NA,TRBJ2-7,TRBV10-3,CAISERKRGRYEQYF,TGTGCCATCAGTGAGCGCAAGAGAGGGAGGTACGAGCAGTACTTC
15,TRBD2,few,TRBJ2-5,TRBV15,CATSRDLREEETQYF,TGTGCCACCAGCAGAGATCTTCGGGAGGAAGAGACCCAGTACTTC
15,TRBD1,many,TRBJ2-2,TRBV20-1,CSARDVGQDTGELFF,TGCAGTGCTAGAGATGTGGGACAGGACACCGGGGAGCTGTTTTTT
15,NA,NA,TRBJ2-7,TRBV20-1,CSARDGAIASYEQYF,TGCAGTGCTAGAGATGGGGCGATTGCCTCCTACGAGCAGTACTTC
13,NA,NA,TRBJ2-2,TRBV20-1,CSARLGTTGELFF,TGCAGTGCTAGATTGGGGACTACCGGGGAGCTGTTTTTT
16,NA,many,TRBJ1-5,TRBV15,CATSREYQTEGQPQHF,TGTGCCACCAGCAGAGAATACCAAACGGAGGGTCAGCCCCAGCATTTT
14,TRBD2,many,TRBJ2-7,TRBV29-1,CSALVTSGRYEQYF,TGCAGCGCTCTCGTGACTAGCGGGAGGTACGAGCAGTACTTC
12,NA,NA,TRBJ1-1,TRBV10-3,CATGELNTEAFF,TGTGCCACCGGGGAATTAAACACTGAAGCTTTCTTT
16,TRBD2,NA,TRBJ2-3,TRBV2,CASSEKGLANGDTQYF,TGTGCCAGCAGTGAGAAGGGACTAGCGAACGGAGATACGCAGTATTTT
17,NA,few,TRBJ1-1,TRBV2,CASRRRRTLMGDTEAFF,TGTGCCAGCAGGAGGAGGAGGACATTGATGGGAGACACTGAAGCTTTCTTT
18,TRBD1,once,TRBJ1-1,TRBV25-1,CASSWPGQGAAMNTEAFF,TGTGCCAGCAGCTGGCCGGGACAGGGGGCTGCCATGAACACTGAAGCTTTCTTT
15,NA,few,TRBJ1-5,TRBV25-1,CACSAHPAGNQPQHF,TGTGCCTGCAGTGCTCATCCCGCGGGCAATCAGCCCCAGCATTTT
12,NA,many,TRBJ2-5,TRBV29-1,CSVGREQETQYF,TGCAGCGTTGGAAGGGAGCAAGAGACCCAGTACTTC
14,NA,NA,TRBJ2-2,TRBV7-9,CASSLERVTGELFF,TGTGCCAGCAGCTTAGAAAGGGTCACCGGGGAGCTGTTTTTT
14,NA,few,TRBJ1-1,TRBV5-6,CASSIGGRSSEAFF,TGTGCCAGCAGCATTGGGGGACGCAGCAGTGAAGCTTTCTTT
13,NA,NA,TRBJ1-2,TRBV12-3/TRBV12-4,CASSLAKNYGYTF,TGTGCCAGCAGTTTGGCAAAGAACTATGGCTACACCTTC
15,TRBD2,NA,TRBJ2-5,TRBV2,CASSPGTSGPRDQYF,TGTGCCAGCAGTCCCGGGACTAGCGGTCCACGGGACCAGTACTTC
15,NA,NA,TRBJ1-5,TRBV13,CASSPTGTLHQPQHF,TGTGCCAGCAGCCCGACGGGGACGCTCCATCAGCCCCAGCATTTT
11,NA,few,TRBJ2-7,TRBV12-3/TRBV12-4,CASRNNAEQYF,TGTGCCAGCAGGAACAATGCCGAGCAGTACTTC
15,NA,NA,TRBJ1-5,TRBV5-1,CASSLGDSENQPQHF,TGCGCCAGCAGCTTAGGTGACAGCGAAAATCAGCCCCAGCATTTT
12,NA,NA,TRBJ2-2,TRBV9,CASSPIPGELFF,TGTGCCAGCAGCCCTATCCCCGGGGAGCTGTTTTTT
16,TRBD1,NA,TRBJ2-2,TRBV2,CASSSITGVQAEELFF,TGTGCCAGCAGTTCAATCACAGGGGTTCAGGCCGAGGAGCTGTTTTTT
15,NA,NA,TRBJ1-5,TRBV15,CATSSLLGGGQPQHF,TGTGCCACCAGCAGCTTACTAGGAGGTGGACAGCCCCAGCATTTT
13,NA,few,TRBJ2-7,TRBV29-1,CSVRGRATYEQYF,TGCAGCGTTAGGGGGAGGGCAACCTACGAGCAGTACTTC
12,NA,NA,TRBJ1-2,TRBV28,CASSFWEYGYTF,TGTGCCAGCAGTTTTTGGGAATATGGCTACACCTTC